Listed below are T cell receptor beta chains from one sample, sequenced in a study of radiation and T cells in renal cell carcinoma. Measured with immunoSEQ multiplex PCR; TCRdb has only the in-frame clones, and not every one. Of 65,000 to 80,000 clones listed, 65% to 90% were seen once; the top ten hold roughly 20%. The specimen comprised blood, sampled from a patient whose treatment included radiotherapy and nephrectomy. The source is a woman between 45 and 60 years old with renal cell carcinoma. The CDR3 runs from the conserved cysteine through the conserved F or W. A D gene is named only where the DNA matches it firmly. Expanded clones are given a class, and other clones once, few, many or no size at all.

D gene: .; J gene: TRBJ2-6; clone size: .; V gene: TRBV6-5; CDR3 DNA: TGTGCCAGCAGCCAGATGAGCTCTGGGGCCAACGTCCTGACTTTC; CDR3 protein: CASSQMSSGANVLTF
D gene: TRBD1; J gene: TRBJ2-3; clone size: .; V gene: TRBV19; CDR3 DNA: TGTGCCACCACCGGGACAGGGATCACAGATACGCAGTATTTT; CDR3 protein: CATTGTGITDTQYF
D gene: TRBD1; J gene: TRBJ1-1; clone size: .; V gene: TRBV6-5; CDR3 DNA: TGTGCCAGCAGCAGACAGGGAGGGACTGAAGCTTTCTTT; CDR3 protein: CASSRQGGTEAFF
D gene: TRBD1; J gene: TRBJ2-3; clone size: .; V gene: TRBV6-5; CDR3 DNA: TGTGCCAGCAGTAAGGGGACAGGGTACGGAGATACGCAGTATTTT; CDR3 protein: CASSKGTGYGDTQYF
D gene: .; J gene: TRBJ2-2; clone size: .; V gene: TRBV19; CDR3 DNA: TGTGCCAGTAGTAGGGGGGACAGAGACACCGGGGAGCTGTTTTTT; CDR3 protein: CASSRGDRDTGELFF
D gene: .; J gene: TRBJ1-1; clone size: .; V gene: TRBV28; CDR3 DNA: TGTGCCAGCAGTTGGATGAACACTGAAGCTTTCTTT; CDR3 protein: CASSWMNTEAFF
D gene: .; J gene: TRBJ2-5; clone size: few; V gene: TRBV5-1; CDR3 DNA: TGCGCCAGCAGCTCCGGACCCAGGCGGGAGACCCAGTACTTC; CDR3 protein: CASSSGPRRETQYF
D gene: TRBD1; J gene: TRBJ1-2; clone size: .; V gene: TRBV5-4; CDR3 DNA: TGTGCCAGCAGCTTGTTAGCCCCGGGACAGGGGTATGGCTACACCTTC; CDR3 protein: CASSLLAPGQGYGYTF
D gene: .; J gene: TRBJ2-6; clone size: .; V gene: TRBV5-6; CDR3 DNA: TGTGCCACCGGGATCGTGGGTGACTCTGGGGCCAACGTCCTGACTTTC; CDR3 protein: CATGIVGDSGANVLTF
D gene: TRBD1; J gene: TRBJ1-2; clone size: .; V gene: TRBV6-6; CDR3 DNA: TGTGCCAGCAGACACCGGGACAGGGAAGGTGGCTACACCTTC; CDR3 protein: CASRHRDREGGYTF
D gene: .; J gene: TRBJ1-1; clone size: few; V gene: TRBV5-1; CDR3 DNA: TGCGCCAGCAGCTTGAGGGGTGGCACTGAAGCTTTCTTT; CDR3 protein: CASSLRGGTEAFF
D gene: TRBD2; J gene: TRBJ2-1; clone size: .; V gene: TRBV14; CDR3 DNA: TGTGCCAGCAGCCAAGGTTTGATAGCGGGGGCCTTCAATGAGCAGTTCTTC; CDR3 protein: CASSQGLIAGAFNEQFF
D gene: .; J gene: TRBJ2-7; clone size: .; V gene: TRBV28; CDR3 DNA: TGTGCCAGCAGCCGGCTCTACGAGCAGTACTTC; CDR3 protein: CASSRLYEQYF
D gene: .; J gene: TRBJ2-6; clone size: .; V gene: TRBV19; CDR3 DNA: TGTGCCAGTAGCCGGGCGTGGGAGAACGTCCTGACTTTC; CDR3 protein: CASSRAWENVLTF
D gene: TRBD1; J gene: TRBJ2-3; clone size: .; V gene: TRBV18; CDR3 DNA: TGTGCCAGCTCAGCGCAGGGGGTTAGCACAGATACGCAGTATTTT; CDR3 protein: CASSAQGVSTDTQYF
D gene: .; J gene: TRBJ1-6; clone size: few; V gene: TRBV30; CDR3 DNA: TGTGCCTGGAGTCTCGCCGTAGGTTCACCCCTCCACTTT; CDR3 protein: CAWSLAVGSPLHF
D gene: TRBD1; J gene: TRBJ2-5; clone size: .; V gene: TRBV7-9; CDR3 DNA: TGTGCCAGCAGCCCTACCGTGGGACAGGGGATTTCTGTGACCCAGTACTTC; CDR3 protein: CASSPTVGQGISVTQYF
D gene: .; J gene: TRBJ1-3; clone size: .; V gene: TRBV10-3; CDR3 DNA: TGTGCCATCAGCCCCCCCGGAAACACCATATATTTT; CDR3 protein: CAISPPGNTIYF
D gene: .; J gene: TRBJ2-2; clone size: few; V gene: TRBV4-2; CDR3 DNA: TGTGCCAGCAGCCGAGAACCCCACCGGACGCTGAACACCGGGGAGCTGTTTTTT; CDR3 protein: CASSREPHRTLNTGELFF
D gene: TRBD2; J gene: TRBJ2-3; clone size: .; V gene: TRBV6-6; CDR3 DNA: TGTGCCAGCAGTTACTCAGCGGGGGGGGCCACAGATACGCAGTATTTT; CDR3 protein: CASSYSAGGATDTQYF
D gene: .; J gene: TRBJ2-1; clone size: .; V gene: TRBV7-9; CDR3 DNA: TGTGCCAGCAGCCGCGGCGGGACTCGAATGATCTTC; CDR3 protein: CASSRGGTRMIF
D gene: TRBD2; J gene: TRBJ2-7; clone size: .; V gene: TRBV4-3; CDR3 DNA: TGCGCCAGCAGCCAAGATGTTAGCGGGGGGGCCAGCTCCTACGAGCAGTACTTC; CDR3 protein: CASSQDVSGGASSYEQYF
D gene: .; J gene: TRBJ2-5; clone size: once; V gene: TRBV18; CDR3 DNA: TGTGCCAGCTCACCAGGGATCCAAGAGACCCAGTACTTC; CDR3 protein: CASSPGIQETQYF
D gene: .; J gene: TRBJ2-1; clone size: .; V gene: TRBV7-6; CDR3 DNA: TGTGCCAGCAGCCTCGCCGGGGGGCCGTCCAATGAGCAGTTCTTC; CDR3 protein: CASSLAGGPSNEQFF
D gene: .; J gene: TRBJ1-2; clone size: few; V gene: TRBV19; CDR3 DNA: TGTGCCAGTAGTCCTCCCCTTGGCTACACCTTC; CDR3 protein: CASSPPLGYTF
D gene: .; J gene: TRBJ2-2; clone size: .; V gene: TRBV5-5; CDR3 DNA: TGTGCCAGCAGCTCGACTCGCGACAACACCGGGGAGCTGTTTTTT; CDR3 protein: CASSSTRDNTGELFF
D gene: TRBD1; J gene: TRBJ2-3; clone size: .; V gene: TRBV28; CDR3 DNA: TGTGCCAGCAGTTTAGGAAGGGACAGGAATTTT; CDR3 protein: CASSLGRDRNF
D gene: .; J gene: TRBJ1-5; clone size: .; V gene: TRBV7-2; CDR3 DNA: TGTGCCAGCAGCTTCCGACCTAATCAGCCCCAGCATTTT; CDR3 protein: CASSFRPNQPQHF
D gene: TRBD1; J gene: TRBJ2-7; clone size: .; V gene: TRBV6-5; CDR3 DNA: TGTGCCAGCATCCCGGGACAGAGCTACGAGCAGTACTTC; CDR3 protein: CASIPGQSYEQYF
D gene: TRBD2; J gene: TRBJ2-1; clone size: once; V gene: TRBV19; CDR3 DNA: TGTGCCAGTAGTCCGAAAAGGGTTAGCGGGGAGGTCATAGAGCAGTTCTTC; CDR3 protein: CASSPKRVSGEVIEQFF
D gene: TRBD1; J gene: TRBJ1-6; clone size: .; V gene: TRBV10-1; CDR3 DNA: TGCGCCAGCGGGACAGGGGGCGAAAATTCACCCCTCCACTTT; CDR3 protein: CASGTGGENSPLHF
D gene: .; J gene: TRBJ2-4; clone size: .; V gene: TRBV5-4; CDR3 DNA: TGTGCCAGCCACTTTAGGGGCGGAGACAAGTACTTC; CDR3 protein: CASHFRGGDKYF
D gene: .; J gene: TRBJ2-2; clone size: .; V gene: TRBV7-9; CDR3 DNA: TGTGCCAGCAGCACCCGCCTTCGGGAGTTGGACACCGGGGAGCTGTTTTTT; CDR3 protein: CASSTRLRELDTGELFF
D gene: TRBD1; J gene: TRBJ2-3; clone size: .; V gene: TRBV9; CDR3 DNA: TGTGCCAGCAGCGTAGCACAGGGGGCCGGAGATACGCAGTATTTT; CDR3 protein: CASSVAQGAGDTQYF
D gene: .; J gene: TRBJ2-7; clone size: .; V gene: TRBV15; CDR3 DNA: TGTGCCACCAGCACGGAGGAGGCTCGCGAGCAGTACTTC; CDR3 protein: CATSTEEAREQYF
D gene: .; J gene: TRBJ2-6; clone size: .; V gene: TRBV5-5; CDR3 DNA: TGTGCCAGCAGCTCTGACTCTGGGGCCAACGTCCTGACTTTC; CDR3 protein: CASSSDSGANVLTF
D gene: TRBD1; J gene: TRBJ1-2; clone size: few; V gene: TRBV19; CDR3 DNA: TGTGCCAGTAGTACCCAGGGGGGGTATGGCTACACCTTC; CDR3 protein: CASSTQGGYGYTF
D gene: TRBD2; J gene: TRBJ2-7; clone size: .; V gene: TRBV19; CDR3 DNA: TGTGCCAGTAGTATAACTAGCGGGAGGGCTTACGAGCAGTACTTC; CDR3 protein: CASSITSGRAYEQYF
D gene: .; J gene: TRBJ2-1; clone size: once; V gene: TRBV10-1; CDR3 DNA: TGCGCCAGCAGTGACTCGGGGATTGATGAGCAGTTCTTC; CDR3 protein: CASSDSGIDEQFF
D gene: TRBD2; J gene: TRBJ2-1; clone size: .; V gene: TRBV10-1; CDR3 DNA: TGCGCCAGCAGTCGGGGGACTAGCGGGAGTTTTGTTGAGCAGTTCTTC; CDR3 protein: CASSRGTSGSFVEQFF
D gene: .; J gene: TRBJ1-2; clone size: once; V gene: TRBV28; CDR3 DNA: TGTGCCAGCACGAATAACTATGGCTACACCTTC; CDR3 protein: CASTNNYGYTF
D gene: .; J gene: TRBJ1-2; clone size: .; V gene: TRBV29-1; CDR3 DNA: TGCAGCGCTGGGGGGGGTCGGCTGATTGAACGTGGAGGATATGGCTACACCTTC; CDR3 protein: CSAGGGRLIERGGYGYTF
D gene: .; J gene: TRBJ1-1; clone size: .; V gene: TRBV5-6; CDR3 DNA: TGTGCCAGCAGCACCGATCCACAGGGAGGGACTGAAGCTTTCTTT; CDR3 protein: CASSTDPQGGTEAFF